The clone carrying this T cell receptor (beta chain) is a singleton in its sample. Its antigen remains unknown. Germline and junction disagree at one end, which may indicate a read error. Via MiXCR, TCRdb re-called the reads, giving one row per CDR3 protein. In the table there are 700,000 to 950,000 distinct CDR3 sequences, 32% of which are singletons. The record originates from a study of T cell repertoires in cytomegalovirus infection. Study-wide background: HLA-B-restricted CMV epitopes that are well studied, plus recently identified HLA-C-restricted ones, were used by the study. Evidence of both CMV infection and a matching HLA type came from public TCR beta signatures.

CDR3 length equals 14 residues. Germline V CDR1 and CDR2: SGHDT, YYEEEE. Study-level findings and limits: Totalled public TCR beta family frequency picked out people who carried CMV plus the relevant HLA.

The clonotype comes from a human donor in good health (CMV status not recorded). Some clones in this sample may be carry-over from other donors' samples. The V gene is TRBV5-6, the J gene TRBJ1-1; tentatively, D is TRBD1 (5 bases). Here the sequenced sample was cultured CD8+ T cells from PBMCs, taken from culture after CMV antigen stimulation. CDR3 sequence reads: CVSSEGWGRTEAFF. In nucleotides, the CDR3 is TGTGTCAGCAGCGAGGGCTGGGGGAGGACTGAAGCTTTCTTT.